The 30 T cell receptor beta chains presented below share a single source sample, sequenced in a study of human T cells and chemical hapten exposure. Noted time point: patch test 1, 2 weeks after DPC sensitization. Treatment: therapeutic diphenylcyclopropenone sensitization with weekly scalp DPC. One entry per CDR3 protein results from TCRdb running MiXCR on the RACE reads. The repertoire holds some 340,000 distinct CDR3 sequences, around 7% seen once, with around 8.2% in the top ten. This specimen was whole blood, taken in connection with sensitization to the hapten diphenylcyclopropenone (DPC). The origin of the receptors is a woman younger than 35 with alopecia areata. Some clones in this sample may be carry-over from other donors' samples.

This clonotype came up many times. The V call is TRBV19, the J call TRBJ2-1; D call uncertain. The CDR3 has 14 amino acids. Germline V lookup: CDR1 LNHDA, CDR2 SQIVND (reference sequence). V lost 4 bases, J lost 8 bases, and 15 bases lay in between. CDR3 sequence: CASSKQVGMDEQFF. CDR3 DNA: TGTGCCAGTAGTAAGCAGGTAGGCATGGATGAGCAGTTCTTC.

This clonotype was observed many times. The rearrangement joins TRBV7-9 to TRBJ2-7; possible D gene TRBD1, 5 bases. This CDR3 comprises 14 residues. Germline lookup yields CDR1 SEHNR and CDR2 FQNEAQ (reference sequence). The V end lost 5 bases, the J end lost 2 bases, and 13 bases lay between the germline ends. CDR3 DNA sequence: TGTGCCAGCAGCCCAGGGTTAGAAACCTACGAGCAGTACTTC. The encoded protein is CASSPGLETYEQYF. Together with reference TRBV7-9 and TRBJ2-7, the CDR3 gives the full variable domain: DTGVSQNPRHKITKRGQNVTFRCDPISEHNRLYWYRQTLGQGPEFLTYFQNEAQLEKSRLLSDRFSAERPKGSFSTLEIQRTEQGDSAMYLCASSPGLETYEQYFGPGTRLTVT.

The table lists this clonotype with a few counts. This chain uses TRBV3-1 with TRBJ1-4; no firm D call. The V gene's germline CDR1 is LGHDT and CDR2 YNNKEL (reference sequence). Trimming cost V 1 base and J 6 bases, with 12 bases left between them. The CDR3 consists of 15 residues. CDR3 nucleotide sequence: TGTGCCAGCAGCCAAGCGGGAGAGGCGTATGAAAAACTGTTTTTT. Translation gives CASSQAGEAYEKLFF.

The sample holds a few counts of this clonotype. V gene TRBV2 combines with J gene TRBJ2-2, with D perhaps TRBD2 (5 bases). This CDR3 is built from 13 residues. Trimming pared 5 bases from V and 1 base from J, leaving 5 bases between. Germline V gene lookup returns CDR1 SNHLY and CDR2 FYNNEI. The CDR3 region has the DNA TGTGCCAGCAGTCGGGAGAACACCGGGGAGCTGTTTTTT. This encodes CASSRENTGELFF.

The J gene is TRBJ2-2, the V gene TRBV12-3 or TRBV12-4; 8 nucleotides line up with TRBD1. CDR3 length: 15 amino acids. Trimming cost V 6 bases and J 2 bases; bases outside gene matches: 5. This chain's CDR3 is CASRQTGVNTGELFF. In DNA form, the CDR3 reads TGTGCCAGCAGGCAGACAGGGGTAAACACCGGGGAGCTGTTTTTT.

The V call is TRBV29-1, the J call TRBJ2-7, with TRBD1 matching over 9 bases. CDR3 length: 16 amino acids. Germline V gives CDR1 SQVTM, CDR2 ANQGSEA. V was clipped by 1 base and J by 2 bases; unmatched bases: 9. The CDR3 nucleotides read TGCAGCGTTGAAGGTCGCGGGGACAGGGTGGCCTACGAGCAGTACTTC. Translating it yields CSVEGRGDRVAYEQYF.

In its sample, this clonotype was seen many times. The J gene is TRBJ2-7, the V gene TRBV7-9; the D is unclear. Per germline, CDR1 SEHNR and CDR2 FQNEAQ (reference sequence). With 2 bases removed from V and 7 bases from J, the gap between germline ends came to 9 bases. CDR3 size: 12 residues. CDR3 bases: TGTGCCAGCAGCTTACCGATGCGGGAGCAGTACTTC. This translates into CASSLPMREQYF.

This clonotype is classed as medium-sized (0.01 to 0.1%). This chain connects TRBV12-3 or TRBV12-4 to TRBJ1-1; D perhaps matches TRBD1 (5 bases). The CDR3 loop spans 12 amino acids. Deletions cut 7 bases from V and 8 bases from J, with 14 bases between. This chain's CDR3 is CASKPTGREAFF. CDR3 in DNA: TGTGCCAGCAAACCAACAGGCCGAGAAGCTTTCTTT.

This clonotype has more than one count but fewer than ten. The chain combines TRBV7-9 with TRBJ1-2, with D perhaps TRBD1 (6 bases). Germline assignment: CDR1 SEHNR and CDR2 FQNEAQ (reference sequence). This CDR3 spans 15 amino acids. Trimming took 4 bases from V and 0 from J, leaving 12 bases between them. The CDR3 region is CASSYWTDSNYGYTF. In nucleotides, the CDR3 is TGTGCCAGCAGCTATTGGACAGATTCTAACTATGGCTACACCTTC.

The rearrangement joins TRBV5-1 to TRBJ1-1; D gene ambiguous. Deletions cut 4 bases from V and 3 bases from J, with 16 bases between. CDR3 size: 15 residues. CDR1 is SGHRS, CDR2 YFSETQ, per germline. The CDR3 here is CASSPTADLHTEAFF. CDR3 nucleotides: TGCGCCAGCAGCCCCACAGCGGATTTACACACTGAAGCTTTCTTT.

This clonotype was recorded a few times. The V and J genes are TRBV7-2 and TRBJ2-7; D perhaps matches TRBD1 (5 bases). Germline V gene lookup returns CDR1 SGHTA and CDR2 FQGNSA. Trimming left V 5 bases short and J 1 base short, with 9 bases between. The CDR3 sequence is 13 residues long. The CDR3, as DNA: TGTGCCAGCAGCATGGGGCCTTCCTACGAGCAGTACTTC. Its protein product is CASSMGPSYEQYF.

In DNA, the CDR3 is TGTGCCAGCAGTCCCGGGTCGGTTTCACCCCTCCACTTT. The encoded protein is CASSPGSVSPLHF. The genes are TRBV6-5 and TRBJ1-6; D call uncertain. The CDR3 consists of 13 residues. Germline V CDR1 and CDR2: MNHEY, SVGAGI. V shed 5 bases and J shed 9 bases, with 11 bases lying between them.

This clonotype was recorded a few times. The chain combines TRBV7-2 with TRBJ1-1; D is unresolved. The ends were cut back, 1 base at V and 2 bases at J, with 14 bases in the middle. CDR1 SGHTA and CDR2 FQGNSA come from the germline V gene. This CDR3 comprises 16 residues. The CDR3 spells CASSLDDPAGNTEAFF. CDR3 sequence (DNA): TGTGCCAGCAGCTTAGATGACCCCGCCGGAAACACTGAAGCTTTCTTT. Full variable domain (outside the CDR3, taken from reference TRBV7-2 and TRBJ1-1): GAGVSQSPSNKVTEKGKDVELRCDPISGHTALYWYRQSLGQGLEFLIYFQGNSAPDKSGLPSDRFSAERTGGSVSTLTIQRTQQEDSAVYLCASSLDDPAGNTEAFFGQGTRLTVV.

At least ten counts were recorded for this clonotype. This chain links TRBV12-3 or TRBV12-4 with TRBJ2-1, with 9 bases lining up with TRBD1. This CDR3 has 11 amino acids. Germline trimming cut 8 bases from V and 16 bases from J; bases unmatched to any gene: 9. This CDR3 reads CASSWGTGLFF. Here the CDR3 DNA reads TGTGCCAGCTCTTGGGGGACAGGGCTTTTCTTC.

The CDR3 region is CASRERVSYNEQFF. DNA of the CDR3: TGTGCCAGCAGGGAACGGGTCTCCTACAATGAGCAGTTCTTC. The J gene is TRBJ2-1, the V gene TRBV12-3 or TRBV12-4; D uncertain. This CDR3 spans 14 amino acids. V was shortened by 6 bases and J by 0 bases, with 9 bases between the two germline ends.

The chain joins TRBV6-1 to TRBJ1-1; D perhaps matches TRBD1 (6 bases). The CDR3 has 14 amino acids. The germline V gene has CDR1 MNHNS and CDR2 SASEGT. The V and J ends lost 0 bases and 5 bases respectively, with 10 bases between them. CDR3 bases: TGTGCCAGCAGTGAAGCCGGGAGGGGGACTGAAGCTTTCTTT. Its translation: CASSEAGRGTEAFF.

This clonotype was found a few times. The chain carries TRBV6-5 and TRBJ1-5; D gene ambiguous. The CDR3 is made up of 14 amino acids. V lost 6 bases, J lost 5 bases, and 14 bases lay in between. The V gene's germline CDR1 is MNHEY and CDR2 SVGAGI. The CDR3 loop reads CASRAAMNDQPQHF. The CDR3 DNA follows: TGTGCCAGCAGGGCGGCCATGAACGATCAGCCCCAGCATTTT.

This clonotype was found many times. This chain joins TRBV7-2 and TRBJ2-7, with TRBD1 identical over 7 bases. V was clipped by 9 bases and J by 1 base; unmatched bases: 9. Germline V gives CDR1 SGHTA, CDR2 FQGNSA. The CDR3 runs to 14 residues. CDR3 nucleotide sequence: TGTGCCAGTAGATCCCCGGGACAGTCCTACGAGCAGTACTTC. Its translation: CASRSPGQSYEQYF.

CDR3 bases: TGCGCCAGCAGCCAAGACGGGGGGCCCCCGGGCTCGACTAATGAAAAACTGTTTTTT. Its protein product is CASSQDGGPPGSTNEKLFF. The genes are TRBV4-3 and TRBJ1-4, with a possible D match to TRBD1 (6 bases). This CDR3 region has 19 residues. From germline, CDR1 is LGHNA and CDR2 YSLEER. The V end lost 0 bases, the J end lost 2 bases, and 19 bases lay between the germline ends.

This clonotype was counted many times. The chain combines TRBV29-1 with TRBJ2-1, with 15 bases aligning to TRBD2. CDR3 length equals 15 residues. CDR1 and CDR2 from the germline V gene are SQVTM and ANQGSEA. V shed 6 bases, J shed 8 bases, and the junction held 8 bases outside the gene matches. CDR3 residues: CSVDGTSGGLDEQFF. The CDR3, as DNA: TGCAGCGTGGACGGGACTAGCGGGGGGCTAGATGAGCAGTTCTTC.

This clonotype has just a few counts. The V and J genes are TRBV24-1 and TRBJ1-5; D ambiguous. The CDR3 contains 14 residues. The V and J ends lost 5 bases and 0 bases respectively, with 7 bases between them. Germline V gene sequence: CDR1 KGHDR, CDR2 SFDVKD. CDR3 protein: CATSVENSNQPQHF. The DNA of the CDR3 is TGTGCCACCAGTGTCGAGAATAGCAATCAGCCCCAGCATTTT.

In its sample, this clonotype was seen many times. The CDR3 reads CASSYSGGAGELFF. CDR3 in DNA: TGTGCCAGCAGCTATAGCGGGGGGGCCGGGGAGCTGTTTTTT. The chain joins TRBV7-2 to TRBJ2-2; the match to TRBD2 covers 11 bases. V was pared by 4 bases and J by 6 bases, with 1 base of the junction left unmatched. This CDR3 spans 14 amino acids. Germline V gene sequence: CDR1 SGHTA, CDR2 FQGNSA.

This clonotype was seen many times. This chain's CDR3 is CASTPLLADTQYF. The CDR3, as DNA: TGTGCCAGCACCCCCTTATTGGCAGATACGCAGTATTTT. The chain couples TRBV6-2 or TRBV6-3 to TRBJ2-3, with D hard to call. Germline V gene sequence: CDR1 MNHEY, CDR2 SVGEGT. The V end was cut by 7 bases, the J end by 4 bases, with 12 bases between. This CDR3 has 13 amino acids.

In this sample, this clonotype turned up many times. The gene calls are TRBV12-3 or TRBV12-4 and TRBJ1-1; perhaps TRBD1 as D (6 bases). V was shortened by 7 bases and J by 6 bases, with 18 bases between the two germline ends. This CDR3 spans 14 amino acids. The CDR3 bases are TGTGCCAGCAATCAGGGTACAGGGAGAGCTGAAGCTTTCTTT. Translated, it gives CASNQGTGRAEAFF.

The sample holds many counts of this clonotype. The chain combines TRBV7-2 with TRBJ2-3; unclear D gene. This CDR3 has 12 residues. The V end lost 3 bases, the J end lost 2 bases, and 3 bases lay between the germline ends. CDR1 SGHTA and CDR2 FQGNSA come from the germline V gene. CDR3 bases: TGTGCCAGCAGCTTTTACACAGATACGCAGTATTTT. It encodes CASSFYTDTQYF.

This clonotype occurred a few times. The chain is built from TRBV7-2 and TRBJ1-2, with 9 positions matching TRBD1. The CDR3 is 14 residues long. The V and J ends lost 2 bases and 7 bases, in that order; junction bases with no gene match: 5. Looked up from germline, CDR1 is SGHTA and CDR2 is FQGNSA. CDR3 nucleotides: TGTGCCAGCAGCTTACGGGACAGGGCTTCTGGCTACACCTTC. This codes for CASSLRDRASGYTF.

The chain carries TRBV4-2 and TRBJ1-2; 8 bases map to TRBD1. The CDR3 has 15 amino acids. With 3 bases clipped from V and 8 bases from J, the junction kept 11 bases outside the gene matches. Per germline, CDR1 LGHNA and CDR2 YNFKEQ. CDR3 coding DNA: TGTGCCAGCAGCCACCCGGACAGGGCGGATTCCGGCTACACCTTC. Protein: CASSHPDRADSGYTF.

Comment on this clonotype: One base away lies a much larger clone, so this may be a sequencing read error. This chain connects TRBV4-2 to TRBJ1-4; TRBD1 agrees at 8 bases. CDR1 LGHNA and CDR2 YNFKEQ come from the germline V gene. V gave up 5 bases and J gave up 5 bases; unmatched junction bases: 10. This CDR3 contains 16 residues. The CDR3 bases are TGTGCCAGCAGCTATTCGCAGGGGGCGACCAATGAAAAACTGTTTTTT. Its translation: CASSYSQGATNEKLFF.

This chain connects TRBV16 to TRBJ2-1; TRBD1 agrees at 9 bases. The CDR3 covers 18 residues. Germline CDR1 KGHSY, CDR2 FQNENV. The V segment lost 0 bases and the J segment 5 bases; nucleotides outside the gene matches: 11. In nucleotides, the CDR3 is TGTGCCAGCAGCCAATCTAAATTCAGGACAGGGGCTAACAATGAGCAGTTCTTC. Translated: CASSQSKFRTGANNEQFF.

This clonotype was observed a few times. DNA for the CDR3: TGTGCCAGCAGCTCCCAGGACGGCTACGAGCAGTACTTC. This gives the protein CASSSQDGYEQYF. The chain joins TRBV7-3 to TRBJ2-7, with D unclear. This CDR3 contains 13 residues. V gave up 4 bases and J gave up 3 bases, with 10 bases separating them. Germline V gene data show CDR1 as SGHTA and CDR2 as FQGTGA.